This T cell receptor (beta chain) stems from a study of shared clonotypes between healthy human individuals. Study-wide findings and caveats: Memory subsets had estimated richness that was generally smaller than that of naive subsets. Clonotypes that were shared across four donors made up around 5% of naive CD4 clonotypes. Non-shared clonotypes were found to have lower generation probabilities than the clonotypes that were shared by all four of the sorted-subset donors.

The germline gives CDR1 SGDLS, CDR2 YYNGEE. This CDR3 has 17 residues. Trimming pared 2 bases from V and 0 bases from J, leaving 15 bases between. Partitioning of CD4+ cells yielded a CD45RA+ naive subset and a CD45RA-negative memory subset. The assay was immunoSEQ multiplex PCR, and TCRdb's table has in-frame clones only and misses some. The sample shows more than 2 million clones, around 95% of them seen only once. In regard to this clone: Its specificity is not known.

The material sequenced was naive CD4+ T cells sorted from blood. Subset here: CD45RA+ positively selected. The chain carries TRBV9 and TRBJ2-1; D is uncertain. The sequence was collected from a man between 18 and 35 years old in good health. CDR3 nucleotide sequence: TGTGCCAGCAGCGTCGGACGTCTTAGGAGCTCCTACAATGAGCAGTTCTTC. This translates into CASSVGRLRSSYNEQFF.